Given below is one T cell receptor (beta chain) in context. Its antigen is not identified. The CDR3 has 13 residues. In germline, CDR1 is DFQATT, CDR2 SNEGSKA (reference sequence). V dropped 5 bases and J dropped 0 bases, with 9 bases sitting between them. Lactation, pregnancy, other autoimmune disease or uncontrolled infection led to exclusion of patients. Using more than 7.5 ml of fresh peripheral blood, PBMCs were prepared. This specimen comes from a study of T cells in Graves' hyperthyroidism and ophthalmopathy. Study conclusions and caveats: Most thyroid-expanded clonotypes above 0.001 were also found in blood. Ophthalmopathy could be told apart from stable hyperthyroidism with a 13 V-J model.

TCR beta CDR3 regions were amplified from RNA. HTBI primers were employed in a first-round RT-PCR of the TCR CDR3. TCRdb reprocessed the multiplex PCR reads with MiXCR, giving one entry per CDR3 protein. This sample has 85,000 to 110,000 distinct CDR3 sequences, with less than 55% found just once. The source of this sequence is a man aged 40-55 years with Graves' hyperthyroidism. Sequenced material: blood. The rearrangement uses TRBV20-1 and TRBJ2-3, with no clear D. For the CDR3, the DNA is TGCAGTGCTGTATTGACTAGCACAGATACGCAGTATTTT. Encoded protein: CSAVLTSTDTQYF.